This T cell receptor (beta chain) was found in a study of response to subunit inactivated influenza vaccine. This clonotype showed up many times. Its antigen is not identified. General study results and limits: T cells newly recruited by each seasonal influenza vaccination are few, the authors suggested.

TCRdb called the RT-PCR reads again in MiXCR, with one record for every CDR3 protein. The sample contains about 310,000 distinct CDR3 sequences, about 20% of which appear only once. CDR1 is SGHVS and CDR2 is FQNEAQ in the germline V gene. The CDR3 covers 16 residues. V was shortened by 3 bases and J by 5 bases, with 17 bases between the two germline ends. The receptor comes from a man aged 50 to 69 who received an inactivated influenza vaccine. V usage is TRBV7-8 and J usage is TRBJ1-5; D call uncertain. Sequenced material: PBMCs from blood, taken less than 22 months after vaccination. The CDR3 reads CASSLRRDGRDQPQHF. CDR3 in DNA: TGTGCCAGCAGCTTGCGTCGAGATGGCAGAGATCAGCCCCAGCATTTT.